This entry lists 24 T cell receptor beta chains sequenced from one sample in a study of monozygotic twins with inflammatory bowel disease. From the 5' RACE reads, TCRdb lists one entry per CDR3 protein and no DNA. Across roughly 200,000 distinct CDR3 sequences, the top ten clones capture roughly 8% of the sample. The sample was blood. These receptors all stem from a human donor with ulcerative colitis or Crohn's disease, or a healthy co-twin of an affected twin (not recorded which).

This chain links TRBV11-2 with TRBJ2-3. Germline CDR1 reads SGHAT; CDR2 reads FQNNGV. The CDR3 totals 16 residues. The CDR3 loop reads CASSYQAVTSTDTQYF.

The chain has TRBV20-1 and TRBJ2-7; TCRdb's D call, TRBD1, is unchecked because there is no DNA. Germline V gene data show CDR1 as DFQATT and CDR2 as SNEGSKA (reference sequence). This CDR3 comprises 15 residues. The CDR3 protein is CSARGGRGASYEQYF.

The CDR3 loop is CASSLDRNPTDTQYF. The V call is TRBV11-2, the J call TRBJ2-3. The CDR3 is made up of 15 amino acids. Germline lookup yields CDR1 SGHAT and CDR2 FQNNGV.

The CDR3 region is CASSPGTATGELFF. This chain links TRBV6-2 or TRBV6-3 with TRBJ2-2; TCRdb lists TRBD1, though no DNA is available to test this call. The CDR3 spans 14 residues. Germline V lookup: CDR1 MNHEY, CDR2 SVGEGT.

The J gene is TRBJ2-1, the V gene TRBV15; TCRdb's D gene call, TRBD2, goes unchecked for lack of DNA. The CDR3 consists of 15 residues. Germline assignment: CDR1 LNHNV and CDR2 YYDKDF (reference sequence). The CDR3 sequence: CATSRVREVGNEQFF.

The chain recombines TRBV2 with TRBJ2-1; TCRdb designates TRBD2, a call that cannot be tested without DNA. From germline, CDR1 is SNHLY and CDR2 FYNNEI. This CDR3 region has 15 residues. The chain's CDR3 is CASKSGTSANNEQFF.

The J gene is TRBJ2-5, the V gene TRBV2; the TRBD1 assignment by TCRdb is unverifiable without DNA. This CDR3 comprises 14 residues. Germline lookup yields CDR1 SNHLY and CDR2 FYNNEI. CDR3: CASNLWGHQETQYF.

J is TRBJ1-1 and V is TRBV19. The CDR3 sequence is 13 residues long. Germline loops: CDR1 LNHDA, CDR2 SQIVND (reference sequence). The chain's CDR3 is CASKVQLNTEAFF.

The chain combines TRBV20-1 with TRBJ2-7. The CDR3 is 13 residues long. Germline-derived CDR1 and CDR2 are DFQATT and SNEGSKA (reference sequence). The CDR3 sequence: CSARVASPYEQYF.

This sequence joins TRBV7-9 and TRBJ1-1. The CDR3 sequence is 11 residues long. Germline V gene lookup returns CDR1 SEHNR and CDR2 FQNEAQ (reference sequence). Here the CDR3 reads CASIEWDEAFF.

The chain couples TRBV5-1 to TRBJ2-2; TCRdb indicates TRBD2, and absent DNA this call remains unverified. Per the germline V gene, CDR1 is SGHRS and CDR2 is YFSETQ. The CDR3 runs 12 residues. This CDR3 is CASSADYGELFF. Drawing the rest from reference TRBV5-1 and TRBJ2-2, the complete variable domain is KAGVTQTPRYLIKTRGQQVTLSCSPISGHRSVSWYQQTPGQGLQFLFEYFSETQRNKGNFPGRFSGRQFSNSRSEMNVSTLELGDSALYLCASSADYGELFFGEGSRLTVL.

The chain uses TRBV28 and TRBJ2-7; TCRdb's assignment of TRBD1 cannot be checked, as there is no DNA. The CDR3 loop spans 14 amino acids. Germline V lookup: CDR1 MDHEN, CDR2 SYDVKM. The chain's CDR3 is CASSHGTFTYEQYF.

V and J are TRBV7-3 and TRBJ1-1. CDR1 is SGHTA and CDR2 is FQGTGA in the germline V gene. The CDR3 totals 14 residues. CDR3 sequence reads: CASSSGLTGTEAFF.

V gene TRBV20-1 combines with J gene TRBJ2-5; the TRBD2 assignment by TCRdb is unverifiable without DNA. Germline CDR1 DFQATT, CDR2 SNEGSKA (reference sequence). The CDR3 loop spans 14 amino acids. The CDR3 sequence is CSAPQLRLGETQYF.

The chain employs TRBV14 and TRBJ1-2; the TCRdb call, TRBD1, lacks DNA for checking. Germline assignment: CDR1 SGHDN and CDR2 FVKESK. This CDR3 contains 17 residues. This CDR3 is CASSQTGTGRRQGGYTF.

V gene TRBV20-1 combines with J gene TRBJ2-7; TCRdb outputs TRBD1, but without DNA this stays unchecked. This CDR3 is 15 amino acids long. CDR1 is DFQATT and CDR2 is SNEGSKA in the germline V gene (reference sequence). CDR3 residues: CSAREATGGGNEQYF.

This sequence joins TRBV7-8 and TRBJ2-1; the D call from TCRdb, TRBD2, cannot be confirmed without DNA. The CDR3 is 17 amino acids. The germline V gene encodes CDR1 SGHVS and CDR2 FQNEAQ. The chain's CDR3 is CASSLIPQRSSAGGEFF.

This rearrangement joins TRBV7-2 to TRBJ2-1; the D gene TCRdb calls, TRBD2, cannot be checked with no DNA. The CDR3 is 12 amino acids. CDR1 is SGHTA and CDR2 is FQGNSA in the germline V gene. The CDR3 reads CASSFQGGEQFF.

V gene TRBV2 combines with J gene TRBJ2-7; as DNA is missing, the TRBD1 call by TCRdb cannot be tested. This CDR3 spans 17 amino acids. Germline values: CDR1 SNHLY, CDR2 FYNNEI. The CDR3 protein is CASSGGRSSDRTYEQYF.

CDR3 in amino acids: CATSNPSGMYTGELFF. The genes are TRBV15 and TRBJ2-2; the D call from TCRdb, TRBD2, cannot be confirmed without DNA. The CDR3 is 16 residues long. Germline CDR1 LNHNV, CDR2 YYDKDF (reference sequence).

The rearrangement links TRBV6-5 to TRBJ1-3. The CDR3 has 15 residues. Per germline, CDR1 MNHEY and CDR2 SVGAGI. The CDR3 sequence is CASSSDRRSGNTIYF.

V is TRBV27 and J is TRBJ1-6. Per germline, CDR1 MNHEY and CDR2 SMNVEV (reference sequence). The CDR3 is made up of 16 amino acids. The CDR3 protein is CASTSPKWEGNSPLHF.

This chain joins TRBV12-3 or TRBV12-4 and TRBJ2-7; checking the TCRdb D call of TRBD2 is not possible without DNA. This CDR3 has 12 amino acids. The CDR3 sequence is CASSSFGPEQYF.

This sequence joins TRBV29-1 and TRBJ1-2. The germline CDR1 and CDR2 sequences are SQVTM and ANQGSEA. The CDR3 is 13 residues long. The CDR3 sequence: CSAVHNGLGGYTF.